This TCR beta chain was retrieved from a study of blood T cell repertoires in COVID-19. Turning to the study itself: Samples came from the United States, Italy and Spain, spanning acute and convalescent COVID-19. T cells, B-cell-depleted T cells, or PBMCs provided the cDNA or gDNA that served as material.

CDR3 length equals 13 residues. Germline CDR1 reads SGHKS; CDR2 reads YYEKEE (reference sequence). V shed 1 base and J shed 2 bases, with 7 bases lying between them. Original handling: For nucleated cells, counts were estimated from reference gene primer amplification. The method was immunoSEQ multiplex PCR; TCRdb's version includes in-frame clones alone and lacks a portion of them. Clonal size and the V and J genes are those of that table, whereas D and trimming came from the DNA. The repertoire holds 200,000 to 250,000 clones, about 84% seen once, with 9.5% to 15% in the top ten. Material: peripheral blood. This rearrangement joins TRBV5-5 to TRBJ2-7, with D uncertain. The sequence was collected from a human donor in a cohort sampled during active COVID-19. The CDR3 sequence: CASSLNGAYEQYF. The CDR3 nucleotides read TGTGCCAGCAGCTTGAACGGAGCCTACGAGCAGTACTTC.